The 29 T cell receptor beta chains below come from one sample, sequenced in a study of a mutant IDH1 vaccine in newly diagnosed glioma. TCRdb's copy holds only in-frame clones and misses some; the assay was immunoSEQ multiplex PCR. The data show tens of thousands of clones, almost 85% seen once. No antigen is known for these receptors. Time point of the sample: week 35, safety follow-up. Doses of 300 ug of mutant IDH1 20-mer peptide were given with topical imiquimod. The sample consisted of PBMCs, taken from a glioma patient whose treatment included an IDH1 peptide vaccine. The receptors were gathered from a man between 18 and 35 years old with glioma.

The J gene is TRBJ2-1, the V gene TRBV7-9; 11 bases fit TRBD2. The V segment lost 7 bases and the J segment 7 bases; nucleotides outside the gene matches: 21. Germline CDR1 and CDR2: SEHNR and FQNEAQ (reference sequence). This CDR3 has 19 amino acids. The CDR3 DNA follows: TGTGCCAGCACCCCTAGAAGGGTAGCGGGAGGGCAAAACGTAAATGAGCAGTTCTTC. Its protein is CASTPRRVAGGQNVNEQFF.

The genes are TRBV5-1 and TRBJ1-1; D uncertain. V shed 2 bases and J shed 0 bases, with 8 bases lying between them. This CDR3 contains 14 residues. The germline V gene encodes CDR1 SGHRS and CDR2 YFSETQ. Here the CDR3 reads CASSLPGMNTEAFF. In DNA form, the CDR3 reads TGCGCCAGCAGCTTACCAGGAATGAACACTGAAGCTTTCTTT.

This chain links TRBV7-6 with TRBJ1-5; 10 nucleotides agree with TRBD1. Unmatched junction bases numbered 10, after V lost 2 bases and J lost 0 bases. Germline CDR1 is SGHVS and CDR2 is FNYEAQ. This CDR3 spans 19 amino acids. CDR3 region: CASSLYGTGVFNSNQPQHF. The CDR3 DNA reads as TGTGCCAGCAGCTTATACGGGACAGGGGTCTTCAATAGCAATCAGCCCCAGCATTTT.

The chain combines TRBV9 with TRBJ1-1, with D perhaps matching TRBD1 (6 bases). The germline CDR1 and CDR2 sequences are SGDLS and YYNGEE. The CDR3 loop spans 16 amino acids. V lost 0 bases and J lost 0, with 12 bases in between. The DNA of the CDR3 is TGTGCCAGCAGCGTAGTCCTCGGACAGATGAACACTGAAGCTTTCTTT. Residues: CASSVVLGQMNTEAFF.

The gene calls are TRBV6-1 and TRBJ1-5, with D hard to call. This CDR3 is built from 15 residues. V dropped 5 bases and J dropped 1 base, with 12 bases sitting between them. Germline lookup yields CDR1 MNHNS and CDR2 SASEGT. The CDR3 reads CASSIEARSNQPQHF. The CDR3 coding sequence is TGTGCCAGCAGTATAGAGGCTCGAAGCAATCAGCCCCAGCATTTT.

The J gene is TRBJ2-5, the V gene TRBV19; 9 bases are a match to TRBD2. V trimming: 7 bases; J trimming: 2 bases; junction bases outside the gene matches: 8. The CDR3 is made up of 15 amino acids. Germline-derived CDR1 and CDR2 are LNHDA and SQIVND (reference sequence). CDR3 amino acids: CASNPIAGVQETQYF. DNA for the CDR3: TGTGCCAGTAACCCCATAGCGGGAGTTCAAGAGACCCAGTACTTC. The full variable domain, in which reference TRBV19 and TRBJ2-5 provide the parts outside the CDR3, is DGGITQSPKYLFRKEGQNVTLSCEQNLNHDAMYWYRQDPGQGLRLIYYSQIVNDFQKGDIAEGYSVSREKKESFPLTVTSAQKNPTAFYLCASNPIAGVQETQYFGPGTRLLVL.

V and J are TRBV27 and TRBJ2-7; 9 bases are a match to TRBD1. The CDR3 totals 16 residues. Trimming removed 0 bases from V and 2 bases from J; junction bases left unmatched: 5. CDR1 and CDR2 from the germline V gene are MNHEY and SMNVEV (reference sequence). The CDR3 loop is CASSLSGTGLTYEQYF. In DNA, the CDR3 is TGTGCCAGCAGTTTATCGGGGACAGGGCTTACCTACGAGCAGTACTTC.

The rearrangement uses TRBV29-1 and TRBJ1-2, with a possible D match to TRBD1 (5 bases). The germline CDR1 and CDR2 sequences are SQVTM and ANQGSEA. The ends were cut back, 0 bases at V and 4 bases at J, with 15 bases in the middle. CDR3 length: 15 amino acids. The CDR3 region has the DNA TGCAGCGTTGAAGACCCAGGGCTTAGGGGCTATGGCTACACCTTC. This encodes CSVEDPGLRGYGYTF.

V and J are TRBV7-9 and TRBJ2-7; TRBD1 matches at 7 bases. Trimming at V came to 5 bases and at J to 3 bases, leaving 13 bases not matched to a gene. The V gene's germline CDR1 is SEHNR and CDR2 FQNEAQ (reference sequence). The CDR3 is 16 amino acids. The CDR3 nucleotides read TGTGCCAGCAGCCAAATCGGACAGGCCAGCCACTACGAGCAGTACTTC. Amino acids: CASSQIGQASHYEQYF. Combining the CDR3 with reference TRBV7-9 and TRBJ2-7 gives the whole variable domain DTGVSQNPRHKITKRGQNVTFRCDPISEHNRLYWYRQTLGQGPEFLTYFQNEAQLEKSRLLSDRFSAERPKGSFSTLEIQRTEQGDSAMYLCASSQIGQASHYEQYFGPGTRLTVT.

The chain has TRBV7-8 and TRBJ1-4; no reliable D call. Germline V gene lookup returns CDR1 SGHVS and CDR2 FQNEAQ. This CDR3 has 16 residues. The V end lost 1 base, the J end lost 17 bases, and 26 bases lay between the germline ends. This CDR3 reads CASSLEGLGVGLTVFF. DNA of the CDR3: TGTGCCAGCAGCTTAGAAGGGCTGGGAGTAGGATTAACTGTTTTTTTT.

V usage is TRBV6-6 and J usage is TRBJ1-1, with 7 nucleotides matching TRBD1. Unmatched junction bases numbered 10, after V lost 8 bases and J lost 7 bases. Germline loops: CDR1 MNHNY, CDR2 SVGAGI (reference sequence). The CDR3 sequence is 13 residues long. The CDR3, as DNA: TGTGCCAGCGGAATAGGGACAGCCAGTGAAGCTTTCTTT. This codes for CASGIGTASEAFF.

The chain links TRBV5-6 to TRBJ2-5; possible D gene TRBD1, 6 bases. CDR3 length: 16 amino acids. CDR1 is SGHDT and CDR2 is YYEEEE in the germline V gene. Deletions cut 4 bases from V and 5 bases from J, with 21 bases between. CDR3 nucleotides: TGTGCCAGCAGCCGCAGAATAACAGGGATTCGGGAGACCCAGTACTTC. Residues: CASSRRITGIRETQYF.

The chain uses TRBV6-5 and TRBJ2-2; D not certain. Germline CDR1 MNHEY, CDR2 SVGAGI. Trimming cost V 4 bases and J 7 bases, with 10 bases left between them. The CDR3 runs to 13 residues. CDR3 DNA: TGTGCCAGCAGTTTCGGAGACCGCGGGGAGCTGTTTTTT. It specifies CASSFGDRGELFF.

The chain combines TRBV7-2 with TRBJ1-1; tentatively, D is TRBD1 (6 bases). CDR1 and CDR2 from the germline V gene are SGHTA and FQGNSA. Trimming took off 5 bases at V and 4 bases at J, with 17 bases between the two ends. This CDR3 is 15 amino acids long. The CDR3 coding sequence is TGTGCCAGCAGCCCCGGTCCCCAGGGGAGCACTGAAGCTTTCTTT. This gives the protein CASSPGPQGSTEAFF.

The chain links TRBV7-9 to TRBJ1-5, with TRBD1 identical over 7 bases. With V trimmed by 5 bases and J by 3 bases, 7 bases remained unmatched. The germline gives CDR1 SEHNR, CDR2 FQNEAQ (reference sequence). The CDR3 is 15 amino acids. CDR3 nucleotide sequence: TGTGCCAGCAGCCCCGGGACAGCCCACAATCAGCCCCAGCATTTT. Encoded protein: CASSPGTAHNQPQHF.

The chain recombines TRBV18 with TRBJ1-5, with D unclear. This CDR3 is built from 17 residues. Trimming stripped 5 bases from V and 0 bases from J, with 17 bases between. The germline V gene has CDR1 KGHSH and CDR2 LQKENI. This CDR3 is CASSSFHRGSSNQPQHF. The CDR3 nucleotides are TGTGCCAGCTCAAGCTTCCACCGTGGGTCTAGCAATCAGCCCCAGCATTTT. The whole variable domain, filled in from reference TRBV18 and TRBJ1-5, reads NAGVMQNPRHLVRRRGQEARLRCSPMKGHSHVYWYRQLPEEGLKFMVYLQKENIIDESGMPKERFSAEFPKEGPSILRIQQVVRGDSAAYFCASSSFHRGSSNQPQHFGDGTRLSIL.

The rearrangement uses TRBV7-9 and TRBJ2-3; D is ambiguous. The germline V and J ends were trimmed by 3 bases and 5 bases, with 6 bases remaining between them. The CDR3 extends over 12 amino acids. Germline-derived CDR1 and CDR2 are SEHNR and FQNEAQ (reference sequence). The CDR3 nucleotides read TGTGCCAGCAGCTTTCCCGTAGATACGCAGTATTTT. Its protein product is CASSFPVDTQYF.

V and J are TRBV11-2 and TRBJ1-2, with 10 nucleotides matching TRBD1. CDR1 SGHAT and CDR2 FQNNGV come from the germline V gene. J lost 5 bases, V lost 3 bases, and 3 bases had no gene match. This CDR3 has 14 residues. The CDR3 sequence: CASSLGTGAYGYTF. The DNA for the CDR3 is TGTGCCAGCAGCTTGGGGACAGGGGCATATGGCTACACCTTC.

This clone was observed once. The chain is built from TRBV2 and TRBJ1-1, with TRBD1 matching 8 bases. V lost 6 bases and J lost 4; bases outside the gene matches: 4. Looked up from germline, CDR1 is SNHLY and CDR2 is FYNNEI. This CDR3 has 13 residues. CDR3 region: CASSPRGPTEAFF. CDR3 DNA: TGTGCCAGCAGCCCCAGGGGGCCCACTGAAGCTTTCTTT.

The rearrangement joins TRBV7-2 to TRBJ2-7; D call uncertain. Trimming took 5 bases from V and 5 from J, leaving 7 bases between them. This CDR3 contains 11 residues. Looked up from germline, CDR1 is SGHTA and CDR2 is FQGNSA. CDR3 in amino acids: CASSPSNEQYF. CDR3 nucleotide sequence: TGTGCCAGCAGCCCCTCGAACGAGCAGTACTTC.

This clone has a single count. The rearrangement joins TRBV15 to TRBJ1-5, with unresolved D. The germline V and J ends were trimmed by 5 bases and 6 bases, with 14 bases remaining between them. This CDR3 has 14 residues. CDR1 is LNHNV, CDR2 YYDKDF, per germline (reference sequence). The CDR3 protein is CATSGMGGSQPQHF. CDR3 sequence (DNA): TGTGCCACCAGCGGGATGGGAGGTAGTCAGCCCCAGCATTTT.

The chain uses TRBV6-4 and TRBJ2-3, with 8 bases fitting TRBD1. Germline values: CDR1 MRHNA, CDR2 SNTAGT. The CDR3 covers 17 residues. Trimming at V came to 5 bases and at J to 0 bases, leaving 10 bases not matched to a gene. CDR3 nucleotide sequence: TGTGCCAGCAGTCCCGGGACAGGACCCTCTAGCACAGATACGCAGTATTTT. This encodes CASSPGTGPSSTDTQYF.

As to this clone: This may stem from a read error, because a much larger clone lies one nucleotide away. The V gene is TRBV11-2, the J gene TRBJ1-1, with D unclear. Germline CDR1 is SGHAT and CDR2 is FQNNGV. V was trimmed by 4 bases and J by 0 bases, leaving 6 bases between them. The CDR3 loop spans 13 amino acids. The CDR3 DNA is TGTGCCAGCAGCTGGGAGATGAACACTGAAGCTTTCTTT. Translated, it gives CASSWEMNTEAFF.

This clone occurred a few times. V and J are TRBV5-1 and TRBJ1-1; the match to TRBD1 covers 10 bases. V was clipped by 3 bases and J by 6 bases; unmatched bases: 5. CDR1 and CDR2 (germline): SGHRS, YFSETQ. The CDR3 contains 14 residues. The CDR3 spells CASSWGTGEAEAFF. The CDR3 nucleotides read TGCGCCAGCAGCTGGGGGACAGGGGAGGCTGAAGCTTTCTTT.

The genes are TRBV30 and TRBJ1-5; D is perhaps TRBD1 (5 bases). The CDR3 runs to 14 residues. CDR1 and CDR2 (germline): GTSNPN, SVGIG (reference sequence). The ends were cut back, 1 base at V and 3 bases at J, with 10 bases in the middle. Here the CDR3 reads CAWSGGDANQPQHF. CDR3 DNA sequence: TGTGCCTGGAGTGGGGGGGATGCCAATCAGCCCCAGCATTTT.

This clone turned up a few times. The chain recombines TRBV9 with TRBJ1-1; no definite D call. Germline values: CDR1 SGDLS, CDR2 YYNGEE. V was trimmed by 4 bases and J by 1 base, leaving 14 bases between them. The CDR3 length is 15 residues. CDR3 DNA: TGTGCCAGCAGCCTCAGCGGGCAGAAGAACACTGAAGCTTTCTTT. Translation: CASSLSGQKNTEAFF.

The chain links TRBV6-5 to TRBJ2-1, with D perhaps matching TRBD2 (5 bases). The CDR3 is 13 amino acids. Germline V CDR1 and CDR2: MNHEY, SVGAGI. V was cut by 7 bases and J by 7 bases, with 14 bases left in between. DNA for the CDR3: TGTGCCAGCACCCTTAACACGGGGAATGAGCAGTTCTTC. Translated: CASTLNTGNEQFF.

The chain carries TRBV11-2 and TRBJ1-1, with D perhaps matching TRBD1 (6 bases). This CDR3 is built from 14 residues. Germline V gene lookup returns CDR1 SGHAT and CDR2 FQNNGV. V dropped 1 base and J dropped 4 bases, with 10 bases sitting between them. The CDR3 bases are TGTGCCAGCAGCTTAGCGGGGGCTGGCACTGAAGCTTTCTTT. Amino acid sequence: CASSLAGAGTEAFF.

The chain links TRBV4-1 to TRBJ1-2, with D perhaps matching TRBD1 (5 bases). Between the trimmed V and J ends, which lost 0 bases and 4 bases, there was a span of 18 bases. The CDR3 runs 17 residues. Looked up from germline, CDR1 is MGHRA and CDR2 is YSYEKL. CDR3 protein: CASSQDLGYSGGYGYTF. In nucleotides, the CDR3 is TGCGCCAGCAGCCAAGATCTGGGGTATTCTGGGGGCTATGGCTACACCTTC.